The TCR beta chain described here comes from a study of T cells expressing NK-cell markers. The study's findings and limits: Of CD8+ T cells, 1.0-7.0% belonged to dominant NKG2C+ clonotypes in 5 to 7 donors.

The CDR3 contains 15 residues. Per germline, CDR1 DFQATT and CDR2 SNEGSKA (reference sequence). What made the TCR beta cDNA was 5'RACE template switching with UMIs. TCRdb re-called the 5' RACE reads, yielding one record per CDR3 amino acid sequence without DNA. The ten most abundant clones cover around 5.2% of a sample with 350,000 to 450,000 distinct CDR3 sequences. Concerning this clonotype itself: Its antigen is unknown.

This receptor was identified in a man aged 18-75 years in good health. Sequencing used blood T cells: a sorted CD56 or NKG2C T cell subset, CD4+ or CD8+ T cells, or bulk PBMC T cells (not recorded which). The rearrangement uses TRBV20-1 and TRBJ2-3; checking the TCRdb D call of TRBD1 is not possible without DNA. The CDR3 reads CSARRGGFGYDTQYF.